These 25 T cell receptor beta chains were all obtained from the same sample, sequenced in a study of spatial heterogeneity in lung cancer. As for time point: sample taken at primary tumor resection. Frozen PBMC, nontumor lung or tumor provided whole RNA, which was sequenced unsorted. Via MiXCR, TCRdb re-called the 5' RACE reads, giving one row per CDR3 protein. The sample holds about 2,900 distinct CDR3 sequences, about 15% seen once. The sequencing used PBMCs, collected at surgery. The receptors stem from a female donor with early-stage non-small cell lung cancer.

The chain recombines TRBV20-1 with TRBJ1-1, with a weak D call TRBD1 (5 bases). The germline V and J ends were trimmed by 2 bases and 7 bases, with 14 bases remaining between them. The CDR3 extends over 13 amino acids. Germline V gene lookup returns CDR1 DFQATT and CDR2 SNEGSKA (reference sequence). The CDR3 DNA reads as TGCAGTGCTAGATCAGACCGGGACGTTGAAGCTTTCTTT. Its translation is CSARSDRDVEAFF.

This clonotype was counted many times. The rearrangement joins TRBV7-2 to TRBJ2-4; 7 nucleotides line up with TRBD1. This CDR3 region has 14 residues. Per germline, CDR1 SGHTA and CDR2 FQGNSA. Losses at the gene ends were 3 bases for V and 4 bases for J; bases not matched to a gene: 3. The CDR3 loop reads CASSFDRVKNIQYF. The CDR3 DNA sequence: TGTGCCAGCAGCTTCGACAGGGTAAAAAACATTCAGTACTTC.

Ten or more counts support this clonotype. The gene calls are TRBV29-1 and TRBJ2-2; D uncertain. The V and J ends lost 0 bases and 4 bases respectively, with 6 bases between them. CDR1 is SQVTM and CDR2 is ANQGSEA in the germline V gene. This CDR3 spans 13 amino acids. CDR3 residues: CSVEDFLTGELFF. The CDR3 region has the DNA TGCAGCGTTGAAGATTTCCTCACCGGGGAGCTGTTTTTT.

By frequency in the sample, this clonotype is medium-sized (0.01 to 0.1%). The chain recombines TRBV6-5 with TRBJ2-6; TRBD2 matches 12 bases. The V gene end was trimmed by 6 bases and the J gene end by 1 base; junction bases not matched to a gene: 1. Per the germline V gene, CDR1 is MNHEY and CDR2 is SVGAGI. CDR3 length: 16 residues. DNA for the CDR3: TGTGCCAGCAGCCTAGCGGGAGGGTCTGGGGCCAACGTCCTGACTTTC. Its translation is CASSLAGGSGANVLTF.

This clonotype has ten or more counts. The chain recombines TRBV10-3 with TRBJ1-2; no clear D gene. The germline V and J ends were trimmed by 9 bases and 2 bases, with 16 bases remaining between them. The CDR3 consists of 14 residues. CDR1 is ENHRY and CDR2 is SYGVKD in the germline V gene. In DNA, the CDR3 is TGTGCCATTCTTAGCACCGGACCGAACTATGGCTACACCTTC. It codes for CAILSTGPNYGYTF.

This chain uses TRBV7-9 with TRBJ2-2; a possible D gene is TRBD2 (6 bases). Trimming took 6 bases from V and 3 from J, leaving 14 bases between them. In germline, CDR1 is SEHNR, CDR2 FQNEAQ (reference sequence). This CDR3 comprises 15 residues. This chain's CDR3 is CASRRGQGYTGELFF. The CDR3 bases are TGTGCCAGCAGGCGGGGCCAGGGCTACACCGGGGAGCTGTTTTTT.

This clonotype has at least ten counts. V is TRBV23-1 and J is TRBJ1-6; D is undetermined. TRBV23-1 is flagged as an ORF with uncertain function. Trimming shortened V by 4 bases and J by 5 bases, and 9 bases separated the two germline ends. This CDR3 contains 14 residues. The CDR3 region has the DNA TGCGCCAGCAGTCTGACGGTCGATAATTCACCCCTCCACTTT. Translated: CASSLTVDNSPLHF.

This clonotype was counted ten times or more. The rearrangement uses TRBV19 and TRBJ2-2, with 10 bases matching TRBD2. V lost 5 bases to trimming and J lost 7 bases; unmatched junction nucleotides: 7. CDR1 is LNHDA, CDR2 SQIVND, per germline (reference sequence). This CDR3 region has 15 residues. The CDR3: CASSFSGRTGGELFF. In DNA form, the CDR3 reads TGTGCCAGTAGTTTTAGCGGGAGGACTGGCGGGGAGCTGTTTTTT.

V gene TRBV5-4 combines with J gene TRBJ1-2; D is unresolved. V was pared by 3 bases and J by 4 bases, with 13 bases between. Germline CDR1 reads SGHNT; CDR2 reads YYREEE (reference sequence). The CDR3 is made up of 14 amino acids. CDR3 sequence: CASSSAPRGYGYTF. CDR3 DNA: TGTGCCAGCAGCTCGGCCCCGCGGGGCTATGGCTACACCTTC. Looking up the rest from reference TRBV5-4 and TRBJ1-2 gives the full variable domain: ETGVTQSPTHLIKTRGQQVTLRCSSQSGHNTVSWYQQALGQGPQFIFQYYREEENGRGNFPPRFSGLQFPNYSSELNVNALELDDSALYLCASSSAPRGYGYTFGSGTRLTVV.

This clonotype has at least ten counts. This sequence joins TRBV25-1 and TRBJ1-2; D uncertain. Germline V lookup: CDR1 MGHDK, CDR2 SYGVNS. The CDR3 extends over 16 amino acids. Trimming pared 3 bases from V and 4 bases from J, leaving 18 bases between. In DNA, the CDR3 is TGTGCCAGCAGTGACAGGAATTCGGAGACTCTCTATGGCTACACCTTC. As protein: CASSDRNSETLYGYTF.

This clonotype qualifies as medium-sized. The CDR3, as DNA: TGCGCCAGCAGTCAAGTAAACACAGGGGAAGATACGCAGTATTTT. It is translated as CASSQVNTGEDTQYF. This chain joins TRBV23-1 and TRBJ2-3; 7 bases map to TRBD1. TRBV23-1 is an open reading frame whose function is uncertain. V was pared by 2 bases and J by 5 bases, with 7 bases of the junction left unmatched. CDR3 size: 15 residues.

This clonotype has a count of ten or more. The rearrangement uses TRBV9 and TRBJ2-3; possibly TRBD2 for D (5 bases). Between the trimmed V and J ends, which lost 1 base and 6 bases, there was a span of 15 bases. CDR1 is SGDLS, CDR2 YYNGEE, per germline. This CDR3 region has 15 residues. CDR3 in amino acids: CASSVLAGPADTQYF. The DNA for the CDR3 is TGTGCCAGCAGCGTATTGGCGGGCCCGGCGGATACGCAGTATTTT.

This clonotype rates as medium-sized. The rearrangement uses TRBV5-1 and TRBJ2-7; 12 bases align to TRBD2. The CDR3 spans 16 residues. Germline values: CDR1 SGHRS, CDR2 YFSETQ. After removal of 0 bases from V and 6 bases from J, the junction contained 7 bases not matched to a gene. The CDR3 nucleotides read TGCGCCAGCAGCTTGGACCGACTAGCGGGAGCGGTCGAGCAGTACTTC. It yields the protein CASSLDRLAGAVEQYF. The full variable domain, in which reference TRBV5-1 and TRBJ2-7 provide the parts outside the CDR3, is KAGVTQTPRYLIKTRGQQVTLSCSPISGHRSVSWYQQTPGQGLQFLFEYFSETQRNKGNFPGRFSGRQFSNSRSEMNVSTLELGDSALYLCASSLDRLAGAVEQYFGPGTRLTVT.

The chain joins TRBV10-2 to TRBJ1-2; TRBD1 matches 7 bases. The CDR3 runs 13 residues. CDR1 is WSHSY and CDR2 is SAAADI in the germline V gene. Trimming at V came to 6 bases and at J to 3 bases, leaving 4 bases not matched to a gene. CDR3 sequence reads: CASSRTGDYGYTF. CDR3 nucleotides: TGCGCCAGCAGCAGGACAGGCGACTATGGCTACACCTTC.

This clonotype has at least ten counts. CDR3 region: CASADMGLGDDTQYF. The CDR3 region has the DNA TGTGCCAGCGCCGATATGGGCCTCGGGGATGATACGCAGTATTTT. The chain uses TRBV2 and TRBJ2-3; tentatively, D is TRBD2 (5 bases). CDR3 size: 15 residues. CDR1 is SNHLY and CDR2 is FYNNEI in the germline V gene. The V and J ends lost 8 bases and 6 bases respectively, with 21 bases between them.

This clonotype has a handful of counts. In nucleotides, the CDR3 is TGTGCCAGCAGTTTAAGGGAGAACACCGGGGAGCTGTTTTTT. Translating gives CASSLRENTGELFF. The V call is TRBV12-3 or TRBV12-4, the J call TRBJ2-2; D gene uncertain. The CDR3 covers 14 residues. V lost 2 bases, J lost 1 base, and 5 bases lay in between.

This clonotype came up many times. The CDR3: CASSLVGYTDTQYF. The CDR3 region has the DNA TGTGCCAGCAGCTTAGTGGGATACACAGATACGCAGTATTTT. The genes are TRBV11-2 and TRBJ2-3; no clear D. The CDR3 consists of 14 residues. The V and J ends lost 1 base and 2 bases respectively, with 7 bases between them. Germline-derived CDR1 and CDR2 are SGHAT and FQNNGV.

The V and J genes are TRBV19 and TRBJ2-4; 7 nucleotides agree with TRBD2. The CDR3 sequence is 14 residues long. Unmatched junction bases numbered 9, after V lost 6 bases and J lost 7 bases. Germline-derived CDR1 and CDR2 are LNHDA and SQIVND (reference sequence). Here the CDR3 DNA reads TGTGCCAGTAGACGACCCGGGGGGTTGAACATTCAGTACTTC. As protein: CASRRPGGLNIQYF.

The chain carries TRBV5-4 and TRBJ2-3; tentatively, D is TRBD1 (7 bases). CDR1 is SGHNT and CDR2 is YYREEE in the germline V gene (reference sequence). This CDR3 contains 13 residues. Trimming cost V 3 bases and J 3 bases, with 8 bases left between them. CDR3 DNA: TGTGCCAGCAGCTCAGGGGGGACAGATACGCAGTATTTT. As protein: CASSSGGTDTQYF.

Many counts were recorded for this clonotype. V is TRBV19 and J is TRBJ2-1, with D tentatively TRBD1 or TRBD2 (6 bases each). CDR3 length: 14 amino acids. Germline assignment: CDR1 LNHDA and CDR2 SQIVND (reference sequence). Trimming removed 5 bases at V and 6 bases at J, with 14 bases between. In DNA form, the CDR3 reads TGTGCCAGTAGTGAGGTTGGAGGGGGCAATGAGCAGTTCTTC. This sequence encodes CASSEVGGGNEQFF.

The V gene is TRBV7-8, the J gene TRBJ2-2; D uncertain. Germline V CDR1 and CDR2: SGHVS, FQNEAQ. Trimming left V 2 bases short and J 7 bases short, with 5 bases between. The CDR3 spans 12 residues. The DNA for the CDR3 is TGTGCCAGCAGCTTACTCCTCGGGGAGCTGTTTTTT. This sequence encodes CASSLLLGELFF. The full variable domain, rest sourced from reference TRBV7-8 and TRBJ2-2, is GAGVSQSPRYKVAKRGQDVALRCDPISGHVSLFWYQQALGQGPEFLTYFQNEAQLDKSGLPSDRFFAERPEGSVSTLKIQRTQQEDSAVYLCASSLLLGELFFGEGSRLTVL.

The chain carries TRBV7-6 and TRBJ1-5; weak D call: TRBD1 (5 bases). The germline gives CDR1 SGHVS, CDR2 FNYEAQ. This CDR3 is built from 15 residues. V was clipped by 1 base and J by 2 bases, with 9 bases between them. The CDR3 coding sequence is TGTGCCAGCAGCTTAGGCAGGGACGGCAATCAGCCCCAGCATTTT. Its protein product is CASSLGRDGNQPQHF. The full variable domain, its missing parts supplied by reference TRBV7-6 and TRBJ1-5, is GAGVSQSPRYKVTKRGQDVALRCDPISGHVSLYWYRQALGQGPEFLTYFNYEAQQDKSGLPNDRFSAERPEGSISTLTIQRTEQRDSAMYRCASSLGRDGNQPQHFGDGTRLSIL.

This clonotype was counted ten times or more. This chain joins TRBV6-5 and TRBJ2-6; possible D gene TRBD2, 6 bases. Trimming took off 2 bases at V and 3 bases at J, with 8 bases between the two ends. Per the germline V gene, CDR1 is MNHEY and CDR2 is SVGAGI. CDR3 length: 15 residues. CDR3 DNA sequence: TGTGCCAGCAGTTACGGAGGGTTTGGGGCCAACGTCCTGACTTTC. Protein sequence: CASSYGGFGANVLTF.

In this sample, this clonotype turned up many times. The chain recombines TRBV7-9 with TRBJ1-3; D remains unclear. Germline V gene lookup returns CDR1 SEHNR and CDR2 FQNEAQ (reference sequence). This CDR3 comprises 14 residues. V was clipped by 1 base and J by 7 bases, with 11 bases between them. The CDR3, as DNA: TGTGCCAGCAGCTTAGTTGTGGAGTTGAACACCATATATTTT. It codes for CASSLVVELNTIYF.

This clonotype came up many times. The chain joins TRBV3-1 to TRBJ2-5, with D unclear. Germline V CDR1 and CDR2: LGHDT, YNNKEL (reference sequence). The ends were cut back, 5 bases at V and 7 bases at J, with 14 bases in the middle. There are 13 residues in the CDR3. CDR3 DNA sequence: TGTGCCAGCAGCTCCCGGGCCCCGGGGACCCAGTACTTC. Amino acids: CASSSRAPGTQYF.